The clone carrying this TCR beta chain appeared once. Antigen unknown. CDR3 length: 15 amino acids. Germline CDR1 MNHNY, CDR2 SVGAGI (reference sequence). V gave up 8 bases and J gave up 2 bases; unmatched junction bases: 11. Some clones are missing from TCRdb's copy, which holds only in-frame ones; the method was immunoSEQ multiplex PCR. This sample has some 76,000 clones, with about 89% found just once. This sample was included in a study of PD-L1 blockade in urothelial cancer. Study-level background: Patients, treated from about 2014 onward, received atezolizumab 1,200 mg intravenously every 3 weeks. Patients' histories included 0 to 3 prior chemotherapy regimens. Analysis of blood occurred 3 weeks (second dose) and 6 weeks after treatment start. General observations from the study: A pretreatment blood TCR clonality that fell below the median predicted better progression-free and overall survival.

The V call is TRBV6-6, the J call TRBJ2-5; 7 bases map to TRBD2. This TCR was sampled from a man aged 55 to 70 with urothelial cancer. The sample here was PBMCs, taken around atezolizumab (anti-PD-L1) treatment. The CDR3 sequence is CASDNRHGGQETQYF. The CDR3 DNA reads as TGTGCCAGCGACAACAGACACGGGGGGCAAGAGACCCAGTACTTC.